This TCR beta chain is from a study of T cell repertoires in cytomegalovirus infection. Overall study: A matching HLA type, together with CMV infection, was signaled by public TCR beta signatures.

This CDR3 contains 14 residues. The germline V gene has CDR1 SGHAT and CDR2 FQNNGV. The V gene lost 5 bases and the J gene lost 6 bases, with 14 bases spanning the gap. The study, taken as a whole, reports: HLA-C-restricted, CMV-specific TCR beta clonotypes were dominant ex vivo.

In regard to this clonotype: No antigen is known for it.

Each CDR3 protein is one row after TCRdb ran MiXCR on the reads. The table records approximately 910,000 distinct CDR3 sequences, approximately 31% of them present only once. The chain employs TRBV11-2 and TRBJ2-1, with D unresolved. The receptor's source is a human donor in good health (CMV status not recorded). Some clones in this sample may be carry-over from other donors' samples. Here the sequenced sample was cultured CD8+ T cells from PBMCs, taken from culture after CMV antigen stimulation. The CDR3: CASSPRPFLNEQFF. Written as DNA, the CDR3 is TGTGCCAGCAGCCCGCGGCCCTTTCTCAATGAGCAGTTCTTC.